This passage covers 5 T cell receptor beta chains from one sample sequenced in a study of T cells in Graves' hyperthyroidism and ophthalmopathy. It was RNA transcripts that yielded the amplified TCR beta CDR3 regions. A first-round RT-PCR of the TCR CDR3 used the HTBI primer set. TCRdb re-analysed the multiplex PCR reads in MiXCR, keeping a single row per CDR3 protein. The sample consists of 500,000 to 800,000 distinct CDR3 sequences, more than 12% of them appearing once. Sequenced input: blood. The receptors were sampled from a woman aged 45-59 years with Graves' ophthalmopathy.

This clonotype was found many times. The CDR3 region is CASFSAGRTGELFF. CDR3 DNA sequence: TGTGCCAGCTTCTCGGCAGGGAGGACCGGGGAGCTGTTTTTT. The chain links TRBV6-2 or TRBV6-3 to TRBJ2-2; D may be TRBD2 (6 bases). Trimming removed 8 bases from V and 5 bases from J, with 15 bases in between. CDR1 is MNHEY and CDR2 is SVGEGT in the germline V gene. This CDR3 region has 14 residues.

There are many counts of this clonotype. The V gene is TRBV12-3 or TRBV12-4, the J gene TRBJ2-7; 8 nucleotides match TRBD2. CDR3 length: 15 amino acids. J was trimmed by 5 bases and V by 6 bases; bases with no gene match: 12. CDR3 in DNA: TGTGCCAGCAGGGAGAGCGGGAGTCCGAAAAACGAGCAGTACTTC. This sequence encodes CASRESGSPKNEQYF.

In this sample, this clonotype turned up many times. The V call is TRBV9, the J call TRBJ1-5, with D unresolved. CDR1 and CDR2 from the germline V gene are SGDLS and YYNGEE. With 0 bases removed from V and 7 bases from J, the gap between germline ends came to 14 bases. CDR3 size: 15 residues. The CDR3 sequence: CASSVGQAIGQPQHF. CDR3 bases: TGTGCCAGCAGCGTAGGGCAGGCAATAGGCCAGCCCCAGCATTTT.

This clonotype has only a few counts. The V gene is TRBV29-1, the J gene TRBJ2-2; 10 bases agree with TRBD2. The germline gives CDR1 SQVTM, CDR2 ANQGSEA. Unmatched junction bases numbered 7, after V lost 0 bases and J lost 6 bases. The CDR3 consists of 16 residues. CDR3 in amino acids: CSVEEALAGSPGELFF. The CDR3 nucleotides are TGCAGCGTTGAAGAGGCACTAGCGGGATCCCCCGGGGAGCTGTTTTTT.

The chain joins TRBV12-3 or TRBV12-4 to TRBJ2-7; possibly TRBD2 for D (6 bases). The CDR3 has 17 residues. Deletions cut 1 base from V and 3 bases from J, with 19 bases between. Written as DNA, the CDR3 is TGTGCCAGCAGTTTAGTCATCGGGACTGGATCAGACTACGAGCAGTACTTC. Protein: CASSLVIGTGSDYEQYF.